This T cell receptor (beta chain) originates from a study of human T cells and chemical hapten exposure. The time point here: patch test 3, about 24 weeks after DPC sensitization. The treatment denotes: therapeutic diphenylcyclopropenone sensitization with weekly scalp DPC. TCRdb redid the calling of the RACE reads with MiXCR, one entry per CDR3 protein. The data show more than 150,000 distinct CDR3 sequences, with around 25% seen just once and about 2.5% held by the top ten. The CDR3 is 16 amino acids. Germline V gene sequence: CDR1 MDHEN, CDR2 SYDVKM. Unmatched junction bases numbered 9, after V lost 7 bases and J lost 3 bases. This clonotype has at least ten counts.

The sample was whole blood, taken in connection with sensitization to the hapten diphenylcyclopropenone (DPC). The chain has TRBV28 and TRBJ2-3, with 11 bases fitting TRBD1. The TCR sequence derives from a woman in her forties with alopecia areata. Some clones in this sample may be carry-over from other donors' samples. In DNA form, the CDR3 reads TGTGCCAGCAACCTACCTGGACAGGGGGCGACAGATACGCAGTATTTT. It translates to CASNLPGQGATDTQYF.